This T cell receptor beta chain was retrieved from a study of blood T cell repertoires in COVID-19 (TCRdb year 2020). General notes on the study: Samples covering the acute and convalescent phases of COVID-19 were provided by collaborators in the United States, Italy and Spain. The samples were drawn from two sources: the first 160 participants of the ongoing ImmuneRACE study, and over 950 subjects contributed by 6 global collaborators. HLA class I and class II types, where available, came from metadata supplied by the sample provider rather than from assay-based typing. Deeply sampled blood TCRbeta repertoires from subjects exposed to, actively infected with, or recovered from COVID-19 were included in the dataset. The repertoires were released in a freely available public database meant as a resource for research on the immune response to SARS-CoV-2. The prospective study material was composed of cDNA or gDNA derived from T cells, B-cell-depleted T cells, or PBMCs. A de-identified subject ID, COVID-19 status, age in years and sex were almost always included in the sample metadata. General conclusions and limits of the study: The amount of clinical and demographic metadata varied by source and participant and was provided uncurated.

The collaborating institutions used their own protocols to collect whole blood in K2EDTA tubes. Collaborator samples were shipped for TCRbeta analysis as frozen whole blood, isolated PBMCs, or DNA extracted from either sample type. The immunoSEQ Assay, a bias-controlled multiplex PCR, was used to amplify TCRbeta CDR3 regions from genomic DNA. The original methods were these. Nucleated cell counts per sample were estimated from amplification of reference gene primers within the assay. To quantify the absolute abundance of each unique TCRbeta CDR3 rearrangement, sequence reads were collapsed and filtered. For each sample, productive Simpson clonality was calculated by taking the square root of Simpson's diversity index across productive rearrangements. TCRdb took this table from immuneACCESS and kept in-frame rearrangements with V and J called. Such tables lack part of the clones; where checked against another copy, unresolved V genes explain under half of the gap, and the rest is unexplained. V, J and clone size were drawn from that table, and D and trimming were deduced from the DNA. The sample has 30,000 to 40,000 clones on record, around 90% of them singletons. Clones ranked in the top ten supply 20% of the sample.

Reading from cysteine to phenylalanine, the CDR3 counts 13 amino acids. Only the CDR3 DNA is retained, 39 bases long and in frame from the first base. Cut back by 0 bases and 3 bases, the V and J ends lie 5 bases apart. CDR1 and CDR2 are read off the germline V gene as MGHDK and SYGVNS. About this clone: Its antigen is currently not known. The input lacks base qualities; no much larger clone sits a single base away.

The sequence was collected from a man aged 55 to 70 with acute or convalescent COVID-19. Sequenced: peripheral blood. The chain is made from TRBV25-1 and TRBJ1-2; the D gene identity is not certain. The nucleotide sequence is TGTGCCAGCAGTGAATATATATACTATGGCTACACCTTC. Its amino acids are CASSEYIYYGYTF.